These 32 T cell receptor beta chains were all obtained from the same sample, sequenced in a study of T-cell reconstitution after alpha-beta-depleted transplantation in children. Preparation of the TCRbeta library used unique molecular identifiers. TCRdb re-called the PCR reads with MiXCR, one entry per CDR3 protein. The sample holds 250,000 or so distinct CDR3 sequences, under 9.5% seen once. The starting material was PBMCs, mostly from graft donor cells, obtained 180 days after TCRalphabeta/CD19-depleted stem cell transplant. The origin of the receptors is a male patient between 5 and 17 years old who had a stem cell transplant for acute lymphoblastic leukemia, so the T cells may come from the graft donor.

Ten or more counts support this clonotype. This chain links TRBV28 with TRBJ2-5; 10 nucleotides agree with TRBD2. Germline CDR1 is MDHEN and CDR2 is SYDVKM. The CDR3 loop spans 15 amino acids. The V segment lost 6 bases and the J segment 5 bases; nucleotides outside the gene matches: 9. The CDR3 here is CASRTLAGRSETQYF. Written as DNA, the CDR3 is TGTGCCAGCAGAACACTAGCGGGAAGGTCGGAGACCCAGTACTTC.

This clonotype appeared many times. This chain links TRBV29-1 with TRBJ1-2; D remains unclear. The CDR3 length is 11 residues. Trimming cost V 2 bases and J 7 bases, with 8 bases left between them. Germline loops: CDR1 SQVTM, CDR2 ANQGSEA. In DNA, the CDR3 is TGCAGCGTTGAACCCCCTATTGGCTACACCTTC. This sequence encodes CSVEPPIGYTF.

This clonotype was observed at least ten times. V and J are TRBV7-2 and TRBJ2-7, with a possible D match to TRBD1 (6 bases). V lost 2 bases, J lost 2 bases, and 19 bases lay in between. Germline CDR1 reads SGHTA; CDR2 reads FQGNSA. The CDR3 is made up of 17 amino acids. CDR3 region: CASSLRRDTFVPYEQYF. CDR3 bases: TGTGCCAGCAGCTTACGCCGGGACACTTTCGTCCCCTACGAGCAGTACTTC.

The rearrangement uses TRBV2 and TRBJ2-1, with TRBD1 matching over 10 bases. The CDR3 consists of 13 residues. CDR1 and CDR2 from the germline V gene are SNHLY and FYNNEI. V lost 6 bases and J lost 8; bases outside the gene matches: 4. CDR3 amino acids: CASRPTGGHEQFF. The CDR3 nucleotides are TGTGCCAGCAGGCCGACAGGGGGCCATGAGCAGTTCTTC.

This clonotype has at least ten counts. The chain employs TRBV28 and TRBJ1-3; TRBD1 agrees at 9 bases. After removal of 4 bases from V and 6 bases from J, the junction contained 4 bases not matched to a gene. Germline assignment: CDR1 MDHEN and CDR2 SYDVKM. This CDR3 has 14 residues. The CDR3 DNA sequence: TGTGCCAGCAGTTGGCGGGACAGGGTAAACACCATATATTTT. It specifies CASSWRDRVNTIYF. The full variable domain, completed using reference TRBV28 and TRBJ1-3, is DVKVTQSSRYLVKRTGEKVFLECVQDMDHENMFWYRQDPGLGLRLIYFSYDVKMKEKGDIPEGYSVSREKKERFSLILESASTNQTSMYLCASSWRDRVNTIYFGEGSWLTVV.

In its sample, this clonotype was seen many times. The genes are TRBV11-2 and TRBJ2-1; D is uncertain. Germline CDR1 SGHAT, CDR2 FQNNGV. Deletions cut 0 bases from V and 4 bases from J, with 10 bases between. This CDR3 has 15 amino acids. The CDR3 is CASSLEKEGYNEQFF. In DNA, the CDR3 is TGTGCCAGCAGCTTAGAAAAGGAAGGTTACAATGAGCAGTTCTTC.

This clonotype was observed many times. The chain uses TRBV20-1 and TRBJ2-4, with 9 bases matching TRBD1. Germline assignment: CDR1 DFQATT and CDR2 SNEGSKA (reference sequence). V lost 1 base to trimming and J lost 7 bases; unmatched junction nucleotides: 2. CDR3 length: 13 residues. The CDR3: CSARVDRGNIQYF. CDR3 in DNA: TGCAGTGCTAGAGTGGACAGGGGTAACATTCAGTACTTC.

This clonotype was observed at least ten times. The CDR3 coding sequence is TGTGCCAGCAGCCCCCCAAACCCGTCGGGGGGGCAGTTCTTC. This translates into CASSPPNPSGGQFF. The rearrangement joins TRBV9 to TRBJ2-1; TRBD2 matches at 7 bases. Germline CDR1 reads SGDLS; CDR2 reads YYNGEE. The J segment lost 12 bases and the V segment lost 4 bases, leaving 13 bases of the junction unmatched. The CDR3 extends over 14 amino acids.

This clonotype occurred many times. J is TRBJ2-3 and V is TRBV6-1; 14 bases align to TRBD2. This CDR3 spans 16 amino acids. Germline values: CDR1 MNHNS, CDR2 SASEGT. After removal of 7 bases from V and 4 bases from J, the junction contained 7 bases not matched to a gene. The DNA of the CDR3 is TGTGCCAGCAACTTCGGACTAGCGGGGGGCGCAGATACGCAGTATTTT. It translates to CASNFGLAGGADTQYF.

This clonotype was seen at least ten times. The chain recombines TRBV16 with TRBJ1-2; no reliable D call. This CDR3 comprises 16 residues. Germline values: CDR1 KGHSY, CDR2 FQNENV. Trimming shortened V by 0 bases and J by 4 bases, and 15 bases separated the two germline ends. The CDR3 coding sequence is TGTGCCAGCAGCCAATCGATCCCTGGGGAACCCTATGGCTACACCTTC. Its protein product is CASSQSIPGEPYGYTF.

This clonotype was picked up many times. The genes are TRBV7-9 and TRBJ2-1; tentatively, D is TRBD2 (6 bases). V dropped 5 bases and J dropped 1 base, with 15 bases sitting between them. CDR3 length: 16 residues. Germline loops: CDR1 SEHNR, CDR2 FQNEAQ (reference sequence). CDR3 DNA sequence: TGTGCCAGCAGCCCCCCGGGGGTGTCTTCCTACAATGAGCAGTTCTTC. Protein: CASSPPGVSSYNEQFF.

This clonotype was seen repeatedly, ten times or more. The chain recombines TRBV6-1 with TRBJ2-7; 11 bases fit TRBD1. This CDR3 spans 13 amino acids. In germline, CDR1 is MNHNS, CDR2 SASEGT. After removal of 6 bases from V and 7 bases from J, the junction contained 5 bases not matched to a gene. The CDR3: CASRDRGRGEQYF. CDR3 coding DNA: TGTGCCAGCAGGGACAGGGGGCGGGGGGAGCAGTACTTC.

A few counts support this clonotype. This rearrangement joins TRBV7-9 to TRBJ1-2; D is unresolved. This CDR3 region has 15 residues. V was clipped by 5 bases and J by 6 bases, with 19 bases between them. Germline assignment: CDR1 SEHNR and CDR2 FQNEAQ (reference sequence). This CDR3 reads CASSPLPTAPDGYTF. DNA of the CDR3: TGTGCCAGCAGCCCACTCCCGACCGCTCCGGATGGCTACACCTTC.

In this sample, this clonotype turned up many times. This sequence joins TRBV5-1 and TRBJ2-3; D is undetermined. The ends were cut back, 3 bases at V and 2 bases at J, with 7 bases in the middle. The CDR3 is made up of 13 amino acids. CDR1 is SGHRS, CDR2 YFSETQ, per germline. CDR3 in amino acids: CASSSTPTDTQYF. The CDR3 coding sequence is TGCGCCAGCAGCTCGACTCCCACAGATACGCAGTATTTT.

Only a few counts were recorded for this clonotype. The V and J genes are TRBV7-8 and TRBJ1-3; a weak D match, TRBD1 (5 bases). Germline loops: CDR1 SGHVS, CDR2 FQNEAQ. The V end was cut by 1 base, the J end by 3 bases, with 19 bases between. The CDR3 is made up of 18 amino acids. CDR3 DNA: TGTGCCAGCAGCTTAGAAAAGGCACCGGGACTCCTTGGAAACACCATATATTTT. Its protein is CASSLEKAPGLLGNTIYF. Looking up the rest from reference TRBV7-8 and TRBJ1-3 gives the full variable domain: GAGVSQSPRYKVAKRGQDVALRCDPISGHVSLFWYQQALGQGPEFLTYFQNEAQLDKSGLPSDRFFAERPEGSVSTLKIQRTQQEDSAVYLCASSLEKAPGLLGNTIYFGEGSWLTVV.

This clonotype was recorded at least ten times. This chain uses TRBV20-1 with TRBJ2-3, with 7 bases lining up with TRBD1. CDR3 length: 14 amino acids. The V gene end was trimmed by 6 bases and the J gene end by 0 bases; junction bases not matched to a gene: 6. Per the germline V gene, CDR1 is DFQATT and CDR2 is SNEGSKA (reference sequence). The CDR3 sequence: CSAPTGASTDTQYF. The CDR3 DNA is TGCAGTGCCCCTACAGGGGCCAGCACAGATACGCAGTATTTT.

This clonotype was seen repeatedly, ten times or more. The chain couples TRBV15 to TRBJ2-7, with 8 positions matching TRBD1. CDR3 length: 15 amino acids. From germline, CDR1 is LNHNV and CDR2 YYDKDF (reference sequence). J was trimmed by 3 bases and V by 1 base; bases with no gene match: 5. CDR3 bases: TGTGCCACCAGCAGAGCAGGGGGCCGCCGCTACGAGCAGTACTTC. Protein product: CATSRAGGRRYEQYF.

This clonotype has a count of ten or more. The rearrangement joins TRBV5-1 to TRBJ2-3; tentative D call: TRBD1 (6 bases). The CDR3 has 12 amino acids. Germline CDR1 reads SGHRS; CDR2 reads YFSETQ. With 6 bases removed from V and 4 bases from J, the gap between germline ends came to 9 bases. CDR3 sequence: CASTQGSDTQYF. DNA of the CDR3: TGCGCCAGCACCCAGGGGTCAGATACGCAGTATTTT.

There are many counts of this clonotype. The V and J genes are TRBV20-1 and TRBJ1-1; 7 bases line up with TRBD1. CDR3 length: 18 amino acids. J lost 0 bases, V lost 2 bases, and 15 bases had no gene match. CDR1 DFQATT and CDR2 SNEGSKA come from the germline V gene (reference sequence). This CDR3 is CSARNPDRSAPMNTEAFF. As DNA, the CDR3 is TGCAGTGCTAGAAACCCGGACAGGTCAGCCCCAATGAACACTGAAGCTTTCTTT.

Notes on this clonotype: Just one base apart from a much larger clone, this may be a read error. CDR3 nucleotide sequence: TGTGCCAGCAGTCCTACATGGAACAATGACCAGTTCTTC. Translating gives CASSPTWNNDQFF. The chain has TRBV12-3 or TRBV12-4 and TRBJ2-1, with D uncertain. This CDR3 region has 13 residues.

This clonotype appeared many times. This chain uses TRBV20-1 with TRBJ2-5, with 7 bases lining up with TRBD2. Germline loops: CDR1 DFQATT, CDR2 SNEGSKA (reference sequence). This CDR3 has 11 amino acids. Trimming removed 5 bases from V and 7 bases from J; junction bases left unmatched: 4. CDR3 region: CSAGTTLTQYF. In DNA form, the CDR3 reads TGCAGTGCTGGGACTACTTTGACCCAGTACTTC.

This clonotype was recorded many times. This chain joins TRBV9 and TRBJ2-7; perhaps TRBD2 as D (6 bases). Germline V gives CDR1 SGDLS, CDR2 YYNGEE. V was shortened by 4 bases and J by 2 bases, with 16 bases between the two germline ends. The CDR3 is made up of 15 amino acids. The CDR3 DNA sequence: TGTGCCAGCAGCCCCGGGACTGTTGGCACCTACGAGCAGTACTTC. It yields the protein CASSPGTVGTYEQYF.

This clonotype has a count of ten or more. V gene TRBV12-3 or TRBV12-4 combines with J gene TRBJ2-7, with D unresolved. Trimming stripped 3 bases from V and 3 bases from J, with 3 bases between. CDR3 length: 11 residues. CDR3 in amino acids: CASSFYYEQYF. The CDR3 DNA reads as TGTGCCAGCAGTTTTTACTACGAGCAGTACTTC.

This clonotype was seen many times. This chain joins TRBV7-9 and TRBJ2-2; perhaps D is TRBD1 or TRBD2 (5 bases each). V was cut by 5 bases and J by 9 bases, with 16 bases left in between. Germline V gene sequence: CDR1 SEHNR, CDR2 FQNEAQ (reference sequence). The CDR3 totals 14 residues. CDR3 sequence reads: CASSHRDPPWELFF. CDR3 coding DNA: TGTGCCAGCAGCCATCGGGACCCCCCCTGGGAGCTGTTTTTT.

As concerns this clonotype: A read error may be the cause here, since a much bigger clone is one base away. V usage is TRBV10-3 and J usage is TRBJ2-5, with D possibly being TRBD1 (5 bases). Trimming removed 6 bases from V and 0 bases from J, with 5 bases in between. There are 12 residues in the CDR3. Germline CDR1 reads ENHRY; CDR2 reads SYGVKD. Here the CDR3 reads CAIRGHQETQYF. The CDR3 nucleotides are TGTGCCATCAGGGGGCACCAAGAGACCCAGTACTTC.

This clonotype was recorded at least ten times. This chain joins TRBV5-4 and TRBJ2-5; TRBD2 matches 14 bases. Germline trimming cut 4 bases from V and 3 bases from J; bases unmatched to any gene: 2. Germline CDR1 SGHNT, CDR2 YYREEE (reference sequence). The length of the CDR3 is 15 residues. This CDR3 reads CASSVGLAGEETQYF. The CDR3 DNA reads TGTGCCAGCAGCGTGGGACTAGCGGGAGAAGAGACCCAGTACTTC.

This clonotype was seen a few times. A much larger clonotype is one base distant, so this may be a read error. V gene TRBV12-3 or TRBV12-4 combines with J gene TRBJ2-1, with TRBD2 matching 11 bases. The CDR3 contains 18 residues. CDR3 sequence (DNA): TGTGCCTGCAGTTTAAGACTAGCGGGGATCAGCTCCTACAATGAGCAGTTCTTC. This encodes CACSLRLAGISSYNEQFF.

The table lists this clonotype with many counts. The rearrangement joins TRBV3-1 to TRBJ2-7; D not resolved. CDR3 size: 15 residues. Germline lookup yields CDR1 LGHDT and CDR2 YNNKEL (reference sequence). The V and J ends lost 2 bases and 6 bases respectively, with 17 bases between them. The CDR3, as DNA: TGTGCCAGCAGCCAACCTAAAGGAAGGGTCTCCGAGCAGTACTTC. Translating it yields CASSQPKGRVSEQYF.

This rearrangement joins TRBV5-4 to TRBJ2-7, with 7 bases aligning to TRBD2. The CDR3 spans 15 residues. The junction had 7 bases not matched to a gene; V was cut back by 0 bases and J by 4 bases. Germline CDR1 reads SGHNT; CDR2 reads YYREEE (reference sequence). CDR3 bases: TGTGCCAGCAGCTTGGCCGGGGAGGGGAAATACGAGCAGTACTTC. Amino acid sequence: CASSLAGEGKYEQYF.

The table lists this clonotype with many counts. This chain uses TRBV6-2 or TRBV6-3 with TRBJ2-1; no clear D. The V gene's germline CDR1 is MNHEY and CDR2 SVGEGT. V was pared by 0 bases and J by 12 bases, with 9 bases between. This CDR3 is 12 amino acids long. CDR3 nucleotide sequence: TGTGCCAGCAGTTACTCGGGCAGGAGGCAGTTCTTC. Its translation: CASSYSGRRQFF.

This clonotype occurred many times. The V call is TRBV28, the J call TRBJ2-3; the D gene is possibly TRBD1 (5 bases). CDR1 MDHEN and CDR2 SYDVKM come from the germline V gene. This CDR3 region has 14 residues. Trimming removed 2 bases from V and 2 bases from J, with 8 bases in between. The CDR3 sequence is CASSLGRVTDTQYF. The DNA of the CDR3 is TGTGCCAGCAGTTTAGGCAGGGTCACAGATACGCAGTATTTT.

This clonotype has ten or more counts. This chain connects TRBV20-1 to TRBJ2-5; D is ambiguous. This CDR3 comprises 15 residues. Looked up from germline, CDR1 is DFQATT and CDR2 is SNEGSKA (reference sequence). Trimming pared 0 bases from V and 1 base from J, leaving 12 bases between. CDR3 amino acids: CSARETKGLQETQYF. The CDR3 nucleotides read TGCAGTGCTAGAGAAACGAAGGGTCTCCAAGAGACCCAGTACTTC.